This is a list of T cell receptor beta chains from one sample in a study of blood T cell repertoires in COVID-19. Profiled with immunoSEQ multiplex PCR; TCRdb holds only in-frame clones, not every one. The sample consists of some 150,000 clones, approximately 80% of them appearing once. Sequenced sample: peripheral blood. Every receptor here comes from a man aged 65 to 79 with acute or convalescent COVID-19. Each CDR3 is given with its conserved first and last residue. D genes are given only for firm matches. Expanded clones are given a class, and other clones once, few, many or no size at all.

d_call j_call clone_size v_call cdr3_aa cdr3_nt
NA TRBJ2-7 once TRBV7-6 CASSPRQARRGEQYF TGTGCCAGCAGCCCACGACAGGCCCGCCGTGGCGAGCAGTACTTC
NA TRBJ2-7 NA TRBV7-2 CASSPGGLAAYEQYF TGTGCCAGCAGCCCTGGTGGGTTAGCGGCCTACGAGCAGTACTTC
NA TRBJ2-3 once TRBV11-2 CASSSTLAAGASDTQYF TGTGCCAGCAGCTCCACACTAGCCGCGGGGGCGTCAGATACGCAGTATTTT
NA TRBJ2-2 few TRBV3-1/TRBV3-2 CASRRQANTGELFF TGTGCCAGCAGAAGACAGGCGAACACCGGGGAGCTGTTTTTT
NA TRBJ1-2 NA TRBV24-1 CATSDSLNYGYTF TGTGCCACCAGTGATTCCCTGAACTATGGCTACACCTTC
NA TRBJ1-1 NA TRBV5-4 CASSSLLEGEAFF TGTGCCAGCAGCTCCCTCCTGGAGGGAGAAGCTTTCTTT
TRBD1 TRBJ2-1 NA TRBV14 CASSQGQGSYNEQFF TGTGCCAGCAGCCAAGGACAGGGGTCCTACAATGAGCAGTTCTTC
NA TRBJ2-1 NA TRBV6-5 CASSYSPVSYNEQFF TGTGCCAGCAGTTACTCCCCAGTCTCCTACAATGAGCAGTTCTTC
TRBD2 TRBJ2-7 NA TRBV28 CASSFWGTSGTYEQYF TGTGCCAGCAGTTTTTGGGGGACTAGCGGGACCTACGAGCAGTACTTC
NA TRBJ1-5 NA TRBV15 CATSRERSQPQHF TGTGCCACCAGCAGAGAACGGTCCCAGCCCCAGCATTTT
NA TRBJ2-2 NA TRBV5-1 CASSLQGNTGELFF TGCGCCAGCAGCTTGCAGGGGAACACCGGGGAGCTGTTTTTT
TRBD1 TRBJ1-6 few TRBV3-1/TRBV3-2 CASTQGGTNSPLHF TGTGCCAGCACCCAGGGGGGGACGAATTCACCCCTCCACTTT
NA TRBJ2-7 NA TRBV6-2/TRBV6-3 CASSPRDSPSYEQYF TGTGCCAGCAGTCCCCGGGACTCCCCCTCCTACGAGCAGTACTTC
NA TRBJ1-6 NA TRBV7-2 CASSPLDRSYNSPLHF TGTGCCAGCAGCCCACTTGACAGATCCTATAATTCACCCCTCCACTTT
NA TRBJ2-1 NA TRBV28 CASSTFRQNPYNEQFF TGTGCCAGCAGTACCTTCAGACAGAACCCCTACAATGAGCAGTTCTTC
NA TRBJ1-4 NA TRBV7-2 CASSLVTGNEKLFF TGTGCCAGCAGCTTAGTAACAGGGAATGAAAAACTGTTTTTT
NA TRBJ2-2 NA TRBV7-3 CASSLTSGVSGELFF TGTGCCAGCAGCTTAACATCCGGGGTGAGCGGGGAGCTGTTTTTT
NA TRBJ1-2 NA TRBV30 CAWSVGGGYYGYTF TGTGCCTGGAGTGTTGGGGGCGGGTACTATGGCTACACCTTC
NA TRBJ2-1 NA TRBV5-1 CASSVTTPSYNEQFF TGCGCCAGCAGCGTTACTACCCCCTCCTACAATGAGCAGTTCTTC
TRBD1 TRBJ2-1 NA TRBV3-1/TRBV3-2 CASSQEGDRGDEQFF TGTGCCAGCAGCCAAGAAGGGGACAGGGGCGATGAGCAGTTCTTC
NA TRBJ2-1 NA TRBV3-1/TRBV3-2 CASSQGRGQKAFF TGTGCCAGCAGCCAAGGGCGGGGACAGAAGGCATTCTTC
TRBD1 TRBJ1-1 NA TRBV6-6 CASSPRDRMHLLNTEAFF TGTGCCAGCAGTCCACGGGACAGGATGCACCTTTTGAACACTGAAGCTTTCTTT
NA TRBJ1-1 NA TRBV19 CASSPRRGGNTEAFF TGTGCCAGTAGTCCTCGGAGGGGGGGGAACACTGAAGCTTTCTTT
NA TRBJ2-3 once TRBV24-1 CAISGGGADTQYF TGTGCCATCTCCGGGGGTGGGGCAGATACGCAGTATTTT
NA TRBJ1-5 NA TRBV10-1 CATKGGEGGNQPQHF TGCGCCACCAAGGGGGGGGAAGGGGGCAATCAGCCCCAGCATTTT
TRBD1 TRBJ2-7 NA TRBV10-3 CAISGGTALSYEQYF TGTGCCATCAGTGGGGGGACAGCACTCTCCTACGAGCAGTACTTC
NA TRBJ1-6 NA TRBV19 CASSAGDSPLHF TGTGCCAGTAGTGCGGGAGATTCACCCCTCCACTTT
TRBD1 TRBJ1-2 NA TRBV5-1 CASSGGQGEIYGYTF TGCGCCAGCAGCGGCGGACAGGGGGAAATCTATGGCTACACCTTC
TRBD1 TRBJ2-5 few TRBV28 CASSYPGQGWETQYF TGTGCCAGCAGTTACCCTGGACAGGGATGGGAGACCCAGTACTTC
TRBD1 TRBJ1-4 NA TRBV10-3 CAIRENRGEKLFF TGTGCCATCAGGGAGAACAGGGGGGAAAAACTGTTTTTT
NA TRBJ2-1 NA TRBV28 CASSLVEPDSWGEQFF TGTGCCAGCAGTTTAGTCGAGCCGGACAGTTGGGGTGAGCAGTTCTTC
NA TRBJ1-1 NA TRBV6-5 CASSKTDMNTEAFF TGTGCCAGCAGTAAGACAGACATGAACACTGAAGCTTTCTTT
TRBD2 TRBJ2-3 NA TRBV4-1 CASSPGTSGADFTDTQYF TGCGCCAGCAGCCCCGGGACTAGCGGGGCCGATTTCACAGATACGCAGTATTTT
NA TRBJ2-6 NA TRBV28 CASSFHSSGANVLTF TGTGCCAGCAGTTTCCACAGCTCTGGGGCCAACGTCCTGACTTTC
NA TRBJ1-1 NA TRBV6-6 CASSYLELHTEAFF TGTGCCAGCAGTTACCTTGAGCTTCACACTGAAGCTTTCTTT
TRBD2 TRBJ2-3 NA TRBV5-1 CASKGTSGGAGFADTQYF TGCGCCAGCAAAGGGACTAGCGGGGGGGCCGGTTTTGCAGATACGCAGTATTTT
TRBD2 TRBJ2-3 NA TRBV27 CASTLAGADTQYF TGTGCCAGCACCTTAGCGGGAGCAGATACGCAGTATTTT
TRBD1 TRBJ2-6 once TRBV2 CASSFTGAGANVLTF TGTGCCAGCAGTTTCACAGGGGCTGGGGCCAACGTCCTGACTTTC
NA TRBJ1-4 NA TRBV2 CASSELASNEKLFF TGTGCCAGCAGTGAATTGGCCTCGAATGAAAAACTGTTTTTT